A selection of T cell receptor beta chains follows, all from one sample in a study of regulatory T cells in long-lasting Graves disease. TCRdb reprocessed the multiplex PCR reads with MiXCR, giving one entry per CDR3 protein. The sample has roughly 430,000 distinct CDR3 sequences; about a sixth are singletons. The data also belong to a second study, concerning T cells in Graves' hyperthyroidism and ophthalmopathy.

The sample here was peripheral blood mononuclear cells (PBMCs), taken at new diagnosis, from a patient treated with antithyroid drugs. These receptors were taken from a woman between 25 and 40 years old with Graves disease. CDR3s include the opening cysteine and the closing phenylalanine or tryptophan. A D gene is named only where the DNA matches it firmly. A clone size is listed for some rows: how often the clone was seen (once, few, many), or a class if it is expanded.

size: many
V: TRBV27
J: TRBJ2-7
D: .
DNA: TGTGCCAGCAGCCTAAAGGCAGGGGAGAGCTACGAGCAGTACTTC
CDR3: CASSLKAGESYEQYF

size: .
V: TRBV5-4
J: TRBJ2-5
D: .
DNA: TGTGCCAGTAGTAAGTCACCCCTGTGGACCCAGTACTTC
CDR3: CASSKSPLWTQYF

size: .
V: TRBV6-5
J: TRBJ1-5
D: .
DNA: TGTGCCAGCCGTTGGGTGACAGTGCGGGGCAATCAGCCCCAGCATTTT
CDR3: CASRWVTVRGNQPQHF

size: few
V: TRBV20-1
J: TRBJ1-6
D: TRBD1
DNA: TGCAGTGTGGGACAGGGGTATTCACCCCTCCACTTT
CDR3: CSVGQGYSPLHF

size: many
V: TRBV27
J: TRBJ2-3
D: TRBD2
DNA: TGTGCCAGCAGTTATGGGACTAGCGGGATCACAGATACGCAGTATTTT
CDR3: CASSYGTSGITDTQYF

size: many
V: TRBV18
J: TRBJ2-7
D: .
DNA: TGTGCCAGCTCACCAAGGGGACTTTACATCGAGCAGTACTTC
CDR3: CASSPRGLYIEQYF

size: many
V: TRBV28
J: TRBJ2-2
D: TRBD1
DNA: TGTGCCAGCAGTAAACGGACAGGGGGGTCCACCGGGGAGCTGTTTTTT
CDR3: CASSKRTGGSTGELFF

size: .
V: TRBV19
J: TRBJ1-5
D: .
DNA: TGTGCCAGTAGCATGACAGATGGCCGCAATCAGCCCCAGCATTTT
CDR3: CASSMTDGRNQPQHF

size: .
V: TRBV4-1
J: TRBJ1-2
D: .
DNA: TGCGCCAGCAGCCAAGTCCTCGGGGAGCGGGACTATGGCTACACCTTC
CDR3: CASSQVLGERDYGYTF

size: many
V: TRBV24-1
J: TRBJ1-5
D: .
DNA: TGTGCCACCGCCCAGGGGAATCAGCCCCAGCATTTT
CDR3: CATAQGNQPQHF

size: .
V: TRBV20-1
J: TRBJ2-1
D: .
DNA: TGCAGTGCTCGGATGGGGTACAATGAGCAGTTCTTC
CDR3: CSARMGYNEQFF

size: few
V: TRBV20-1
J: TRBJ2-2
D: TRBD2
DNA: TGCAGCTTCTCCCGGGGACTAGCGGGGAACACCGGGGAGCTGTTTTTT
CDR3: CSFSRGLAGNTGELFF

size: many
V: TRBV28
J: TRBJ1-1
D: TRBD1
DNA: TGTGCCAGCAGTCCCCGGACAGGTACCAACACTGAAGCTTTCTTT
CDR3: CASSPRTGTNTEAFF

size: .
V: TRBV19
J: TRBJ2-1
D: TRBD2
DNA: TGTGCCAGTAGTACCAGGACTAGCGGGAGCGAAGGGGAGCAGTTCTTC
CDR3: CASSTRTSGSEGEQFF

size: many
V: TRBV6-1
J: TRBJ2-2
D: TRBD1
DNA: TGTGCCAGCAGGCGAACCGCCGGGACAGCTACCGGGGAGCTGTTTTTT
CDR3: CASRRTAGTATGELFF

size: many
V: TRBV7-2
J: TRBJ2-1
D: .
DNA: TGTGCCAGCAGCTTCTCCTCCCGGGTTGACTACAATGAGCAGTTCTTC
CDR3: CASSFSSRVDYNEQFF

size: few
V: TRBV5-1
J: TRBJ1-3
D: TRBD1
DNA: TGCGCCAGCAGCTTGCGAGACAGGGAGAGCTCTGGAAACACCATATATTTT
CDR3: CASSLRDRESSGNTIYF

size: many
V: TRBV3-1
J: TRBJ2-7
D: TRBD2
DNA: TGTGCCAGCAGCCAAGTGATGGGAGGGAGCCGTCTATTC
CDR3: CASSQVMGGSRLF

size: .
V: TRBV29-1
J: TRBJ2-1
D: .
DNA: TGCAGCGTTGATGGGCAGGGAAGGGGCTACAATGAGCAGTTCTTC
CDR3: CSVDGQGRGYNEQFF

size: many
V: TRBV28
J: TRBJ2-1
D: TRBD2
DNA: TGTGCCAGCAGCTTCGGGGGGGGGAATGAGCAGTTCTTC
CDR3: CASSFGGGNEQFF

size: few
V: TRBV24-1
J: TRBJ2-3
D: .
DNA: TGTGCCACCAGTAGGGCTAGCGCGGCAGATACGCAGTATTTT
CDR3: CATSRASAADTQYF

size: many
V: TRBV18
J: TRBJ1-4
D: .
DNA: TGTGCCAGCTCACCATACCCCGAGGGTGAAAAACTGTTTTTT
CDR3: CASSPYPEGEKLFF

size: .
V: TRBV6-5
J: TRBJ1-5
D: .
DNA: TGTGCCAGCAGTTACCGGACGGGGAATCAGCCCCAGCATTTT
CDR3: CASSYRTGNQPQHF

size: many
V: TRBV29-1
J: TRBJ2-1
D: TRBD2
DNA: TGCAGCGTTGAAGTAGCGGGAGAAGTCAGAAAAAATGAGCAGTTCTTC
CDR3: CSVEVAGEVRKNEQFF

size: many
V: TRBV5-1
J: TRBJ2-3
D: .
DNA: TGCGCCAGCAGCTTGGCAGCCTACACAGATACGCAGTATTTT
CDR3: CASSLAAYTDTQYF

size: many
V: TRBV7-9
J: TRBJ2-1
D: .
DNA: TGTGCCAGCTGGGGAAAAGGGGAGCAGTTCTTC
CDR3: CASWGKGEQFF

size: .
V: TRBV29-1
J: TRBJ2-3
D: .
DNA: TGCAGCGTGACTGGGTCAGATACGCAGTATTTT
CDR3: CSVTGSDTQYF

size: few
V: TRBV7-9
J: TRBJ1-5
D: .
DNA: TGTGCCAGCAGCGAGACGAGAGGTCAGCCCCAGCATTTT
CDR3: CASSETRGQPQHF

size: many
V: TRBV12-3/TRBV12-4
J: TRBJ2-3
D: .
DNA: TGTGCCAGCAGTTTGAGGGGCACAGATACGCAGTATTTT
CDR3: CASSLRGTDTQYF

size: many
V: TRBV28
J: TRBJ1-2
D: .
DNA: TGTGCCAGCAGTTTATGGCCTTCCCGGGATGGCTACACCTTC
CDR3: CASSLWPSRDGYTF

size: many
V: TRBV7-3
J: TRBJ1-2
D: TRBD1
DNA: TGTGCCAGCAGCGGGACAGGGACCGTAAAGAATGGCTACACCTTC
CDR3: CASSGTGTVKNGYTF

size: many
V: TRBV27
J: TRBJ2-1
D: .
DNA: TGTGCCAGCAGTTTCGGCGGGGTTAACTACAATGAGCAGTTCTTC
CDR3: CASSFGGVNYNEQFF

size: .
V: TRBV7-6
J: TRBJ2-7
D: .
DNA: TGTGCCAGCAGCCCCGGTGTCCACGAGCAGTACTTC
CDR3: CASSPGVHEQYF

size: .
V: TRBV7-6
J: TRBJ1-2
D: .
DNA: TGTGCCAGCAGCTTAGCCCAGACCTATGGCTACACCTTC
CDR3: CASSLAQTYGYTF

size: .
V: TRBV28
J: TRBJ1-5
D: .
DNA: TGTGCCAGCAGTACCAACGTTGGGGGTGTAGGTCAGCCCCAGCATTTT
CDR3: CASSTNVGGVGQPQHF

size: .
V: TRBV6-1
J: TRBJ2-3
D: .
DNA: TGTGCCAGCAGGGGGGGGGCAGGCGATACGCAGTATTTT
CDR3: CASRGGAGDTQYF

size: many
V: TRBV12-3/TRBV12-4
J: TRBJ1-5
D: .
DNA: TGTGCCAGCAGTTTATCCGGAGATAGCAATCAGCCCCAGCATTTT
CDR3: CASSLSGDSNQPQHF

size: few
V: TRBV6-2/TRBV6-3
J: TRBJ2-3
D: TRBD2
DNA: TGTGCCAGCAGCCCCCTAGCGGGACCCGCTCAGGGAGATACGCAGTATTTT
CDR3: CASSPLAGPAQGDTQYF

size: many
V: TRBV7-9
J: TRBJ2-1
D: TRBD2
DNA: TGTGCCAGCAGCTTAGCTAGCGGGGCCTACAATGAGCAGTTCTTC
CDR3: CASSLASGAYNEQFF

size: many
V: TRBV6-9
J: TRBJ2-7
D: .
DNA: TGTGCCAGCAGTTACGGCGGCGGACTCTCCTACGAGCAGTACTTC
CDR3: CASSYGGGLSYEQYF